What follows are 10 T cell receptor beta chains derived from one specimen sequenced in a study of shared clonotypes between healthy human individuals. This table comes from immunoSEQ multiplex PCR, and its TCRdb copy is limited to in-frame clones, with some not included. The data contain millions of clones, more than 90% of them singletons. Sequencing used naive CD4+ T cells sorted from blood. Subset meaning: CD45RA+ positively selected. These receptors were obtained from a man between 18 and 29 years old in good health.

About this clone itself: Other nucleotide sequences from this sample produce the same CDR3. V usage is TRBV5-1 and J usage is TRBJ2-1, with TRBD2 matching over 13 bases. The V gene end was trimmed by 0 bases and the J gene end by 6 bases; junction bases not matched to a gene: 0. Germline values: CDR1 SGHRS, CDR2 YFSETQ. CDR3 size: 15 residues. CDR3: CASSLGTSGSNEQFF. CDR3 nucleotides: TGCGCCAGCAGCTTGGGGACTAGCGGGAGCAATGAGCAGTTCTTC.

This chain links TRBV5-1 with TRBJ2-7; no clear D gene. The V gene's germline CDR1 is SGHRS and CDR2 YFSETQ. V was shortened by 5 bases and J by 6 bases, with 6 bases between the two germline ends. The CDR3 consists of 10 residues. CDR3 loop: CASRHCEQYF. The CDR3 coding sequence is TGCGCCAGCAGGCACTGCGAGCAGTACTTC.

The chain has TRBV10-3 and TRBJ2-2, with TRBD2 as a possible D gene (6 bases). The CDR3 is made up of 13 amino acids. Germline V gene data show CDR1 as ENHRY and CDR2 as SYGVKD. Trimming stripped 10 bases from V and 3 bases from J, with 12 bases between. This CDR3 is CASGWGDTGELFF. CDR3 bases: TGTGCCAGCGGGTGGGGGGACACCGGGGAGCTGTTTTTT.

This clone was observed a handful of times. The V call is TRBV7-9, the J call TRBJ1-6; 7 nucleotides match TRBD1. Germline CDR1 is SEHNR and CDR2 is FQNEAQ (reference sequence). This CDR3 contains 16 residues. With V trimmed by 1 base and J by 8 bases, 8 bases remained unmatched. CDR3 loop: CASSLVRHRGHSPLHF. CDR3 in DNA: TGTGCCAGCAGCTTAGTACGTCACAGGGGCCATTCACCCCTCCACTTT.

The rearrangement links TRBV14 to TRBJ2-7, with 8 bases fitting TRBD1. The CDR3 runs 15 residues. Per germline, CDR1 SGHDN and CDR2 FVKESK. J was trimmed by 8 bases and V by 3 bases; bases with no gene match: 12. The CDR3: CASSHAAGDRSKQYF. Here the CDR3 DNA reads TGTGCCAGCAGCCATGCCGCCGGGGACAGGAGTAAGCAGTACTTC.

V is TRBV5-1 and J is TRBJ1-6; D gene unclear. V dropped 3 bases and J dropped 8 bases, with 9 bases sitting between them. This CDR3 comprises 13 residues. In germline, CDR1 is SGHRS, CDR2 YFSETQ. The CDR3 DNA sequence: TGCGCCAGCAGCTCGATCCGGGATTCACCCCTCCACTTT. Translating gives CASSSIRDSPLHF.

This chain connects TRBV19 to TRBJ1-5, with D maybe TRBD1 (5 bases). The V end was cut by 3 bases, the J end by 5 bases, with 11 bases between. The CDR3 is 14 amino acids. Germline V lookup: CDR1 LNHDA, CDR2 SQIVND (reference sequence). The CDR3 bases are TGTGCCAGTAGTATGTCGGGGGGTTATCAGCCCCAGCATTTT. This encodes CASSMSGGYQPQHF.

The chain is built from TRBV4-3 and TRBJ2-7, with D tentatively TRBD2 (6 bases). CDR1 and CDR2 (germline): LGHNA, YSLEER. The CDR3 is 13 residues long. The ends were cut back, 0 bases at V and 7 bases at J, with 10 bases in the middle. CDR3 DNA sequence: TGCGCCAGCAGCCAAGATTGGGGGGAGGAGCAGTACTTC. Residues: CASSQDWGEEQYF.

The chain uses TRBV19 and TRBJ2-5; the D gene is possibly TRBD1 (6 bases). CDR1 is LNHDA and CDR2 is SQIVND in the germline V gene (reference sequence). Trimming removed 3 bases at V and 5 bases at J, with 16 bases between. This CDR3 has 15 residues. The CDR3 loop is CASSIRQGTVETQYF. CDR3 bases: TGTGCCAGTAGTATTCGGCAGGGGACGGTGGAGACCCAGTACTTC.

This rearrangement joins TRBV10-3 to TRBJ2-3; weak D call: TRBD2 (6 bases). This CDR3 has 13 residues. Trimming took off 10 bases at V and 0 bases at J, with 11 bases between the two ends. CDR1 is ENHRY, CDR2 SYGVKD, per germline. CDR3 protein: CATGTSSTDTQYF. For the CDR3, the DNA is TGTGCCACCGGGACTTCTAGCACAGATACGCAGTATTTT.